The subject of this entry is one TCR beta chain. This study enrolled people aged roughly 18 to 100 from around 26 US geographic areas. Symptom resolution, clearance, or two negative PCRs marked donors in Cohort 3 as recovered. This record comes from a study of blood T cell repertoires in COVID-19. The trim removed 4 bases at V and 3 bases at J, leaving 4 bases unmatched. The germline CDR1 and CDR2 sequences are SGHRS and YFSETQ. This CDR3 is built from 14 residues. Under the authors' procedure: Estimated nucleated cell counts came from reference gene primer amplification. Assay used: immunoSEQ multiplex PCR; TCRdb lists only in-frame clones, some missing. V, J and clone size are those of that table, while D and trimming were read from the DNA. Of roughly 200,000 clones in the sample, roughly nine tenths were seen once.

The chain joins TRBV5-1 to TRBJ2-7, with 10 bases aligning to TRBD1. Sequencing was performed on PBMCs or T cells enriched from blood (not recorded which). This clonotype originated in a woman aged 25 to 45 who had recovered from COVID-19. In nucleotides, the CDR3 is TGCGCCAGCAGCGGGACAGGGGACCTCTACGAGCAGTACTTC. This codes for CASSGTGDLYEQYF.